The entry below describes one T cell receptor beta chain. The V segment lost 1 base and the J segment 4 bases; nucleotides outside the gene matches: 4. This CDR3 is built from 17 residues. CDR1 and CDR2 from the germline V gene are KGHDR and SFDVKD. Original processing notes: Reference gene primer amplification gave estimated nucleated cell counts. Sequenced by immunoSEQ multiplex PCR; TCRdb stores in-frame clones only, minus some. The V and J calls and clone size are taken from that table; D and trimming were inferred from the DNA. This table holds fewer than 85,000 clones, roughly 80% found once. The data were obtained in a study of blood T cell repertoires in COVID-19. Study-wide background: Both acute and convalescent COVID-19 samples were obtained from the United States, Italy and Spain.

The V call is TRBV24-1, the J call TRBJ2-5, with 14 nucleotides matching TRBD2. Sample: peripheral blood. The receptor was derived from an elderly woman with active or convalescent COVID-19. CDR3 region: CATSDFRGLAGVETQYF. DNA for the CDR3: TGTGCCACCAGTGATTTTAGGGGACTAGCGGGAGTAGAGACCCAGTACTTC.